This T cell receptor beta chain was retrieved from a study of tumor-infiltrating lymphocytes in primary liver carcinoma. This clonotype was counted a few times. A clone one base away is much larger, so this may be a read error. Germline V gives CDR1 SGHDT, CDR2 YYEEEE. This CDR3 is 14 amino acids long. Trimming shortened V by 6 bases and J by 3 bases, and 12 bases separated the two germline ends. Each 20-30 mg portion of unsorted bulk tissue served as the source for co-extraction of RNA and DNA. The template, 500 ng total RNA, yielded TCR beta cDNA made with a constant-region primer. Three rounds of nested multiplex PCR with slightly modified ARM-PCR produced TCR beta libraries. Both of the initial two PCR rounds ran for 10 cycles and employed TRBV1-TRBV30 forward primers alongside a C-beta reverse primer. TCRdb reprocessed the multiplex PCR reads with MiXCR, giving one entry per CDR3 protein. The sample shows tens of thousands of distinct CDR3 sequences, 70% to 80% of them seen only once.

This clonotype was sampled from a man between 40 and 49 years old with primary liver carcinoma and hepatitis B virus infection. The sequencing sample was made of liver tumor tissue from sampling region 3. Stated subset: tumor region T3, left-lateral pole. This chain joins TRBV5-6 and TRBJ2-2; D not certain. The DNA of the CDR3 is TGTGCCAGCAACTTCGAAGGGTACACCGGGGAGCTGTTTTTT. This gives the protein CASNFEGYTGELFF.